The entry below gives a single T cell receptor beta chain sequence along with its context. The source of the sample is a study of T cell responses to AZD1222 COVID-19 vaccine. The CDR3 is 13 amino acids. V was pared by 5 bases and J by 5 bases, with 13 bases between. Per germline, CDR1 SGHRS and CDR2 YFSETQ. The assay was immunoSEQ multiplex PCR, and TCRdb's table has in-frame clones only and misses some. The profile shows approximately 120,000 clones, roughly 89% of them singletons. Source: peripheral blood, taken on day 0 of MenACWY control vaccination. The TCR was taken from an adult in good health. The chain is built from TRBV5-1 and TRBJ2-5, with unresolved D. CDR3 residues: CASSIQFGETQYF. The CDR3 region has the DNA TGCGCCAGCAGTATTCAGTTCGGGGAGACCCAGTACTTC.